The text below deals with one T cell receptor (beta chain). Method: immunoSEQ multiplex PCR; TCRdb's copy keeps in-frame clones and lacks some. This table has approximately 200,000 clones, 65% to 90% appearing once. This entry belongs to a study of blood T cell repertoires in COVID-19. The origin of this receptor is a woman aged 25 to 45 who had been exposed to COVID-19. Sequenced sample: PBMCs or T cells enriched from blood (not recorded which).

The CDR3 DNA reads TGTGCCAGCAGCGAACAGGGGTTTGGCTACACCTTC. Translation: CASSEQGFGYTF. The chain uses TRBV4-2 and TRBJ1-2, with TRBD1 matching 7 bases. Germline V gives CDR1 LGHNA, CDR2 YNFKEQ. With 5 bases clipped from V and 7 bases from J, the junction kept 4 bases outside the gene matches. CDR3 length: 12 residues.